The 29 T cell receptor beta chains in this list originate from one sample, sequenced in a study of blood T cell repertoires in COVID-19. Profiled with immunoSEQ multiplex PCR; TCRdb holds only in-frame clones, not every one. The sample includes about 130,000 clones, about 91% of them seen just once. Material for sequencing was peripheral blood. These receptors were collected from a man aged 45-60 years with acute or convalescent COVID-19.

This chain links TRBV12-3 or TRBV12-4 with TRBJ1-2, with 7 bases identical to TRBD1. The CDR3 is made up of 13 amino acids. Trimming at V came to 3 bases and at J to 7 bases, leaving 5 bases not matched to a gene. The CDR3 DNA follows: TGTGCCAGCAGTTTTGGGGCAGGGGGTGGCTACACCTTC. Amino acid sequence: CASSFGAGGGYTF.

In nucleotides, the CDR3 is TGTGCCAGCAGCTTAACGGGGGGGGGTCAGCCCCAGCATTTT. This encodes CASSLTGGGQPQHF. The V call is TRBV7-2, the J call TRBJ1-5; possibly TRBD1 for D (5 bases). This CDR3 contains 14 residues. CDR1 and CDR2 (germline): SGHTA, FQGNSA. V lost 2 bases and J lost 6, with 11 bases in between.

As DNA, the CDR3 is TGTGCCAGCCTTCCGGGGAGCACTGGGGCCAACGTCCTGACTTTC. It codes for CASLPGSTGANVLTF. The chain joins TRBV28 to TRBJ2-6; the D gene is possibly TRBD2 (5 bases). The CDR3 has 15 residues. CDR1 is MDHEN, CDR2 SYDVKM, per germline. The germline V and J ends were trimmed by 8 bases and 2 bases, with 13 bases remaining between them.

The J gene is TRBJ1-2, the V gene TRBV11-2; D is unresolved. Germline lookup yields CDR1 SGHAT and CDR2 FQNNGV. The CDR3 loop spans 14 amino acids. V was trimmed by 2 bases and J by 8 bases, leaving 15 bases between them. DNA of the CDR3: TGTGCCAGCAGCTTAATGGCGGCCCTTGGAGGCTACACCTTC. The encoded protein is CASSLMAALGGYTF.

This rearrangement joins TRBV5-1 to TRBJ2-1, with 7 positions matching TRBD2. The germline gives CDR1 SGHRS, CDR2 YFSETQ. This CDR3 region has 16 residues. Trimming removed 2 bases from V and 0 bases from J; junction bases left unmatched: 5. The CDR3, as DNA: TGCGCCAGCAGCTTATCCGGGGGGAGCTCCTACAATGAGCAGTTCTTC. Amino acids: CASSLSGGSSYNEQFF.

This clone appeared a few times. This chain joins TRBV6-6 and TRBJ2-2; 10 positions match TRBD2. The CDR3 covers 15 residues. Germline loops: CDR1 MNHNY, CDR2 SVGAGI (reference sequence). Trimming cost V 2 bases and J 3 bases; bases outside gene matches: 0. The CDR3 reads CASSYLAGDTGELFF. The CDR3 coding sequence is TGTGCCAGCAGTTACCTAGCGGGGGACACCGGGGAGCTGTTTTTT.

This rearrangement joins TRBV7-6 to TRBJ2-3; D is unresolved. Germline V gene sequence: CDR1 SGHVS, CDR2 FNYEAQ. The CDR3 is 13 amino acids. The V end lost 5 bases, the J end lost 5 bases, and 11 bases lay between the germline ends. The DNA of the CDR3 is TGTGCCAGCAGCGCAATATCAGAAGATACGCAGTATTTT. Translating gives CASSAISEDTQYF.

This clone came up once. The chain links TRBV5-4 to TRBJ1-4, with TRBD1 as a possible D gene (5 bases). CDR3 size: 13 residues. V dropped 4 bases and J dropped 7 bases, with 11 bases sitting between them. Germline assignment: CDR1 SGHNT and CDR2 YYREEE (reference sequence). The CDR3 DNA reads as TGTGCCAGCAGCCGGGGGAGGGGTGAAAAACTGTTTTTT. Its translation: CASSRGRGEKLFF.

The chain is built from TRBV5-1 and TRBJ1-3, with D uncertain. The CDR3 contains 16 residues. V was shortened by 4 bases and J by 0 bases, with 14 bases between the two germline ends. The germline V gene encodes CDR1 SGHRS and CDR2 YFSETQ. CDR3: CASSPTQHSSGNTIYF. Here the CDR3 DNA reads TGCGCCAGCAGCCCAACCCAGCACAGCTCTGGAAACACCATATATTTT.

This rearrangement joins TRBV19 to TRBJ2-3; D not certain. The germline V and J ends were trimmed by 4 bases and 6 bases, with 8 bases remaining between them. This CDR3 spans 12 amino acids. The germline gives CDR1 LNHDA, CDR2 SQIVND (reference sequence). CDR3 residues: CASSTRSDTQYF. For the CDR3, the DNA is TGTGCCAGTAGTACGAGGTCGGATACGCAGTATTTT.

The rearrangement uses TRBV29-1 and TRBJ2-7; tentatively, D is TRBD1 (6 bases). Germline V gene data show CDR1 as SQVTM and CDR2 as ANQGSEA. Trimming pared 0 bases from V and 0 bases from J, leaving 9 bases between. CDR3 size: 14 residues. The CDR3 DNA reads TGCAGCGTTGAAGACAGGGGAAGCTCCTACGAGCAGTACTTC. Encoded protein: CSVEDRGSSYEQYF.

The rearrangement joins TRBV2 to TRBJ2-2; D may be TRBD1 (6 bases). The CDR3 consists of 13 residues. Per germline, CDR1 SNHLY and CDR2 FYNNEI. V dropped 6 bases and J dropped 8 bases, with 13 bases sitting between them. The CDR3 DNA follows: TGTGCCAGCAGCTACAGGGATTTGGGGGAGCTGTTTTTT. Protein: CASSYRDLGELFF.

The chain links TRBV27 to TRBJ1-2, with TRBD1 as a possible D gene (6 bases). This CDR3 is 15 amino acids long. Per the germline V gene, CDR1 is MNHEY and CDR2 is SMNVEV (reference sequence). Between the trimmed V and J ends, which lost 4 bases and 2 bases, there was a span of 14 bases. CDR3 region: CASSSPGTSNYGYTF. CDR3 bases: TGTGCCAGCAGTTCCCCTGGGACAAGCAACTATGGCTACACCTTC.

In nucleotides, the CDR3 is TGTGCCAGCAGCCCCGCCGCGGGATTCGCCTACGAGCAGTACTTC. The encoded protein is CASSPAAGFAYEQYF. The chain recombines TRBV6-5 with TRBJ2-7, with D perhaps TRBD2 (6 bases). The CDR3 extends over 15 amino acids. Germline CDR1 MNHEY, CDR2 SVGAGI. Between the trimmed V and J ends, which lost 6 bases and 2 bases, there was a span of 17 bases.

V and J are TRBV5-1 and TRBJ2-1, with a tentative D call TRBD2 (6 bases). Trimming pared 3 bases from V and 0 bases from J, leaving 10 bases between. The germline V gene has CDR1 SGHRS and CDR2 YFSETQ. The CDR3 totals 15 residues. The CDR3: CASSSGLSSYNEQFF. In DNA form, the CDR3 reads TGCGCCAGCAGCTCCGGACTAAGCTCCTACAATGAGCAGTTCTTC.

This chain uses TRBV28 with TRBJ2-7; D gene unclear. In germline, CDR1 is MDHEN, CDR2 SYDVKM. Deletions cut 7 bases from V and 3 bases from J, with 7 bases between. This CDR3 spans 11 amino acids. CDR3 amino acids: CASNKNYEQYF. As DNA, the CDR3 is TGTGCCAGCAACAAAAACTACGAGCAGTACTTC.

Written as DNA, the CDR3 is TGTGCCAGCAGCCTTAGGAGCGTGGGAGTAGACGAGCAGTACTTC. Its translation: CASSLRSVGVDEQYF. The chain is built from TRBV11-2 and TRBJ2-7, with D possibly being TRBD2 (5 bases). CDR3 size: 15 residues. The V end was cut by 5 bases, the J end by 5 bases, with 19 bases between. Germline CDR1 reads SGHAT; CDR2 reads FQNNGV.

V gene TRBV9 combines with J gene TRBJ1-2; D remains unclear. This CDR3 spans 16 amino acids. The germline V gene encodes CDR1 SGDLS and CDR2 YYNGEE. Trimming removed 0 bases from V and 4 bases from J, with 16 bases in between. The CDR3 sequence is CASSVGVEQNTYGYTF. The CDR3 DNA sequence: TGTGCCAGCAGCGTAGGAGTTGAACAGAACACCTATGGCTACACCTTC.

The CDR3 nucleotides are TGTGCCAGTCAGCGGGAGGACTACAATGAGCAGTTCTTC. This codes for CASQREDYNEQFF. This chain uses TRBV13 with TRBJ2-1, with 9 bases fitting TRBD2. With 9 bases clipped from V and 3 bases from J, the junction kept 3 bases outside the gene matches. CDR1 is PRHDT, CDR2 FYEKMQ, per germline (reference sequence). The CDR3 runs to 13 residues.

The CDR3 is CSVGGTTTDTQYF. The CDR3 bases are TGCAGCGTTGGGGGGACTACGACGGATACGCAGTATTTT. The genes are TRBV29-1 and TRBJ2-3; the match to TRBD2 covers 7 bases. The V segment lost 4 bases and the J segment 6 bases; nucleotides outside the gene matches: 7. The CDR3 sequence is 13 residues long. CDR1 is SQVTM, CDR2 ANQGSEA, per germline.

This sequence joins TRBV2 and TRBJ2-3, with D possibly being TRBD1 (5 bases). Germline CDR1 and CDR2: SNHLY and FYNNEI. V was shortened by 4 bases and J by 0 bases, with 20 bases between the two germline ends. This CDR3 is built from 18 residues. CDR3 amino acids: CASSGGLNLGHSTDTQYF. As DNA, the CDR3 is TGTGCCAGCAGTGGGGGCCTGAACTTAGGTCATAGCACAGATACGCAGTATTTT. Based on the CDR3 plus reference TRBV2 and TRBJ2-3, the full variable domain is EPEVTQTPSHQVTQMGQEVILRCVPISNHLYFYWYRQILGQKVEFLVSFYNNEISEKSEIFDDQFSVERPDGSNFTLKIRSTKLEDSAMYFCASSGGLNLGHSTDTQYFGPGTRLTVL.

This clone was recorded at least ten times. The J gene is TRBJ1-1, the V gene TRBV18; D is unresolved. The CDR3 is made up of 13 amino acids. CDR1 and CDR2 (germline): KGHSH, LQKENI. Trimming shortened V by 3 bases and J by 8 bases, and 13 bases separated the two germline ends. Here the CDR3 DNA reads TGTGCCAGCTCACCCGGATTAGGAGAGGAAGCTTTCTTT. This sequence encodes CASSPGLGEEAFF.

The V call is TRBV28, the J call TRBJ1-6; TRBD1 matches 8 bases. The CDR3 loop spans 15 amino acids. Per the germline V gene, CDR1 is MDHEN and CDR2 is SYDVKM. Trimming removed 3 bases from V and 7 bases from J; junction bases left unmatched: 5. The CDR3: CASSFPRGRNSPLHF. The DNA of the CDR3 is TGTGCCAGCAGTTTCCCCAGGGGGCGGAATTCACCCCTCCACTTT.

The chain combines TRBV29-1 with TRBJ1-2; tentatively, D is TRBD1 (6 bases). CDR3 length: 16 residues. The germline V and J ends were trimmed by 2 bases and 3 bases, with 19 bases remaining between them. Germline CDR1 is SQVTM and CDR2 is ANQGSEA. CDR3 in amino acids: CSVEPPLGQSDYGYTF. The DNA of the CDR3 is TGCAGCGTTGAACCCCCGCTAGGACAGTCAGACTATGGCTACACCTTC.

The chain joins TRBV10-3 to TRBJ1-5; TRBD1 aligns across 11 bases. The CDR3 extends over 15 amino acids. Unmatched junction bases numbered 6, after V lost 5 bases and J lost 6 bases. Per the germline V gene, CDR1 is ENHRY and CDR2 is SYGVKD. The chain's CDR3 is CAISPDRGQSQPQHF. CDR3 nucleotide sequence: TGTGCCATCAGTCCGGACAGGGGGCAAAGTCAGCCCCAGCATTTT.

The CDR3 region is CASGWVGLVSYEQYF. DNA of the CDR3: TGTGCCAGCGGTTGGGTGGGGCTCGTCTCCTACGAGCAGTACTTC. V gene TRBV7-2 combines with J gene TRBJ2-7; maybe TRBD1 (5 bases). V lost 8 bases and J 0 bases, leaving 17 bases between the germline ends. This CDR3 comprises 15 residues. Germline V gene lookup returns CDR1 SGHTA and CDR2 FQGNSA.

The rearrangement uses TRBV5-6 and TRBJ1-1; no clear D gene. Germline V gene data show CDR1 as SGHDT and CDR2 as YYEEEE. This CDR3 contains 12 residues. V was trimmed by 2 bases and J by 0 bases, leaving 2 bases between them. In DNA, the CDR3 is TGTGCCAGCAGCTTTATGAACACTGAAGCTTTCTTT. Translation gives CASSFMNTEAFF.

This clone appeared a few times. The chain combines TRBV27 with TRBJ1-6; TRBD1 is a possible D gene (6 bases). CDR1 and CDR2 (germline): MNHEY, SMNVEV (reference sequence). The CDR3 sequence is 13 residues long. V was clipped by 0 bases and J by 15 bases, with 12 bases between them. The CDR3 bases are TGTGCCAGCAGTTTATCCTCAGGGGAACGCCTCCACTTT. This codes for CASSLSSGERLHF.

The chain employs TRBV18 and TRBJ1-1; D perhaps matches TRBD1 (6 bases). Trimming pared 0 bases from V and 4 bases from J, leaving 9 bases between. CDR3 length equals 14 residues. CDR1 is KGHSH and CDR2 is LQKENI in the germline V gene. This chain's CDR3 is CASSPPYRATEAFF. CDR3 DNA: TGTGCCAGCTCACCACCCTACAGGGCCACTGAAGCTTTCTTT.